What follows describes a single TCR beta chain. The antigen is undetermined. MiXCR was run by TCRdb on the multiplex PCR reads, yielding one entry per CDR3 protein. The data hold approximately 9,000 distinct CDR3 sequences, with around 42% observed a single time. The entry originates in a study of breast tumors, draining lymph nodes, adjacent tissues. Study-wide findings and caveats: Tumor and nontumor repertoires were significantly more similar in luminal-like than in basal-like breast cancer.

This CDR3 is 13 amino acids long. The V end lost 5 bases, the J end lost 5 bases, and 12 bases lay between the germline ends. The germline V gene has CDR1 MNHEY and CDR2 SVGAGI. The chain employs TRBV6-5 and TRBJ2-5; D not resolved. This clonotype originated in a female donor with breast cancer. Some clones in this sample may be carry-over from other donors' samples. The sequencing sample was made of tumor-adjacent breast tissue. The CDR3 sequence: CASSKGPWETQYF. The CDR3 DNA reads as TGTGCCAGCAGTAAAGGACCGTGGGAGACCCAGTACTTC.